This T cell receptor beta chain was found in a study of T cells expressing NK-cell markers. Overall study: HCMV serostatus: seven of eight sequenced donors positive, one negative.

Study results and limitations: Dominant NKG2C+ clonotypes made up about 1.0-7.5% of CD8+ T cells in about six donors.

Of note for this clonotype: No antigen is known for it.

TCRdb re-called the 5' RACE reads; every CDR3 protein appears as one record, without DNA. The data include approximately 150,000 distinct CDR3 sequences; the top ten clones carry 9% to 15%. The length of the CDR3 is 15 residues. The sequenced material came from blood T cells: a sorted CD56 or NKG2C T cell subset, CD4+ or CD8+ T cells, or bulk PBMC T cells (not recorded which). The sequence was collected from a man between 18 and 29 years old in good health. V and J are TRBV12-3 or TRBV12-4 and TRBJ2-3; TCRdb's D call, TRBD1, is unchecked because there is no DNA. CDR3 in amino acids: CASTDLGGGTDTQYF.